The 27 T cell receptor beta chains below were found in one sample sequenced in a study of blood T cell repertoires in COVID-19. Assay: immunoSEQ multiplex PCR; the TCRdb copy retains only in-frame clones and omits some. The table shows about 190,000 clones, with around four fifths occurring only once. The sample taken for sequencing was peripheral blood. The source of these receptors is a man aged 50-60 years with active or convalescent COVID-19.

On this clone itself: Distinct nucleotide sequences in the sample also encode this CDR3. The chain uses TRBV27 and TRBJ2-7, with D hard to call. Germline CDR1 reads MNHEY; CDR2 reads SMNVEV (reference sequence). The CDR3 consists of 13 residues. V shed 2 bases and J shed 0 bases, with 5 bases lying between them. CDR3 sequence reads: CASSLGPSYEQYF. The CDR3 DNA is TGTGCCAGCAGTTTAGGGCCCTCCTACGAGCAGTACTTC.

The CDR3 spells CASRAGGADYGYTF. DNA for the CDR3: TGTGCCAGCAGAGCAGGGGGCGCAGACTATGGCTACACCTTC. The rearrangement uses TRBV28 and TRBJ1-2; 8 bases map to TRBD1. V was clipped by 6 bases and J by 3 bases; unmatched bases: 6. Looked up from germline, CDR1 is MDHEN and CDR2 is SYDVKM. The CDR3 has 14 amino acids.

The chain is built from TRBV5-6 and TRBJ2-3; 9 bases match TRBD1. The CDR3 is 16 amino acids. Germline V gene sequence: CDR1 SGHDT, CDR2 YYEEEE. V lost 3 bases, J lost 6 bases, and 11 bases stayed unmatched. CDR3: CASSSGRQGGADTQYF. CDR3 bases: TGTGCCAGCAGCTCTGGCAGACAGGGGGGCGCGGATACGCAGTATTTT.

The gene calls are TRBV5-1 and TRBJ2-7, with D perhaps TRBD1 (8 bases). Trimming removed 1 base from V and 1 base from J, with 21 bases in between. Germline loops: CDR1 SGHRS, CDR2 YFSETQ. This CDR3 comprises 18 residues. In DNA, the CDR3 is TGCGCCAGCAGCTTGAAGCAGGGGGCTAGCGGCCCTTCCTACGAGCAGTACTTC. It translates to CASSLKQGASGPSYEQYF.

The J gene is TRBJ2-2, the V gene TRBV7-8; tentative D call: TRBD2 (7 bases). CDR1 and CDR2 (germline): SGHVS, FQNEAQ. The CDR3 extends over 15 amino acids. V shed 5 bases and J shed 0 bases, with 10 bases lying between them. The CDR3 DNA is TGTGCCAGCAGCGGGCGGGGGCCGAACACCGGGGAGCTGTTTTTT. This encodes CASSGRGPNTGELFF.

The rearrangement links TRBV28 to TRBJ2-1, with D perhaps matching TRBD1 (5 bases). V was shortened by 2 bases and J by 6 bases, with 17 bases between the two germline ends. This CDR3 spans 16 amino acids. Germline assignment: CDR1 MDHEN and CDR2 SYDVKM. The CDR3 region is CASSLPLRADSNEQFF. The CDR3 DNA reads as TGTGCCAGCAGTTTACCCCTAAGGGCAGACAGCAATGAGCAGTTCTTC.

The rearrangement uses TRBV6-5 and TRBJ2-7; no firm D call. The V and J ends lost 4 bases and 6 bases respectively, with 10 bases between them. This CDR3 contains 12 residues. The germline V gene has CDR1 MNHEY and CDR2 SVGAGI. The CDR3 sequence is CASSSPASEQYF. CDR3 in DNA: TGTGCCAGCAGTTCACCGGCTAGCGAGCAGTACTTC.

This clone was counted only a few times. The chain has TRBV19 and TRBJ1-2; TRBD1 might be the D (5 bases). Germline CDR1 and CDR2: LNHDA and SQIVND (reference sequence). Trimming removed 3 bases at V and 4 bases at J, with 12 bases between. The CDR3 contains 14 residues. This CDR3 is CASSIGTTAYGYTF. The CDR3 region has the DNA TGTGCCAGTAGTATTGGAACGACAGCCTATGGCTACACCTTC.

J is TRBJ2-2 and V is TRBV9; 9 positions agree with TRBD2. After removal of 3 bases from V and 2 bases from J, the junction contained 2 bases not matched to a gene. The CDR3 runs 15 residues. The germline V gene has CDR1 SGDLS and CDR2 YYNGEE. The CDR3 loop reads CASSAGLANTGELFF. The CDR3 DNA reads TGTGCCAGCAGCGCGGGACTAGCCAACACCGGGGAGCTGTTTTTT.

This chain links TRBV5-5 with TRBJ2-1; a possible D gene is TRBD2 (6 bases). V was shortened by 10 bases and J by 6 bases, with 14 bases between the two germline ends. Looked up from germline, CDR1 is SGHKS and CDR2 is YYEKEE (reference sequence). The CDR3 loop spans 12 amino acids. The CDR3 is CAPTQRANEQFF. For the CDR3, the DNA is TGTGCCCCTACACAGCGGGCCAATGAGCAGTTCTTC.

As for this clone: One junction end disagrees with the germline gene, perhaps due to a read error. This chain joins TRBV7-7 and TRBJ2-5; a weak D match, TRBD2 (6 bases). Germline V gives CDR1 SSHAT, CDR2 FNYEAQ (reference sequence). The CDR3 runs to 14 residues. CDR3 sequence: CASSSGLGGETQYF. The CDR3 nucleotides are TGTGCTAGCAGCTCCGGACTGGGAGGAGAGACCCAGTACTTC.

The rearrangement links TRBV5-1 to TRBJ2-5; possible D gene TRBD2, 6 bases. CDR3 size: 13 residues. Germline CDR1 SGHRS, CDR2 YFSETQ. V was pared by 3 bases and J by 9 bases, with 15 bases between. The CDR3: CASSYTGSTAQYF. The CDR3, as DNA: TGCGCCAGCAGCTACACCGGGAGCACGGCCCAGTACTTC.

V usage is TRBV4-2 and J usage is TRBJ2-7; 15 bases fit TRBD2. V lost 3 bases and J lost 6; bases outside the gene matches: 3. The germline V gene encodes CDR1 LGHNA and CDR2 YNFKEQ. This CDR3 region has 15 residues. CDR3: CASSHWGLAGGEQYF. Written as DNA, the CDR3 is TGTGCCAGCAGCCACTGGGGACTAGCGGGAGGCGAGCAGTACTTC.

The CDR3 DNA is TGTGCCACCAGTCCCTCAGGGGCTGGGACCGGGGAGCTGTTTTTT. Its protein is CATSPSGAGTGELFF. The rearrangement joins TRBV24-1 to TRBJ2-2; D is possibly TRBD1 (6 bases). With 6 bases removed from V and 5 bases from J, the gap between germline ends came to 15 bases. The CDR3 runs 15 residues. Germline loops: CDR1 KGHDR, CDR2 SFDVKD.

This chain joins TRBV4-1 and TRBJ2-3, with 10 bases identical to TRBD1. Germline CDR1 and CDR2: MGHRA and YSYEKL. The J segment lost 2 bases and the V segment lost 6 bases, leaving 8 bases of the junction unmatched. The CDR3 loop spans 16 amino acids. CDR3 loop: CASRNWDRGFTDTQYF. The CDR3 nucleotides read TGCGCCAGCAGGAACTGGGACAGGGGCTTCACAGATACGCAGTATTTT.

This chain connects TRBV2 to TRBJ1-4; 9 nucleotides agree with TRBD1. V lost 7 bases, J lost 6 bases, and 9 bases stayed unmatched. The CDR3 runs 15 residues. The germline CDR1 and CDR2 sequences are SNHLY and FYNNEI. The CDR3 DNA follows: TGTGCCAGCAACTCGCAGACAGGGGGGGATGAAAAACTGTTTTTT. It is translated as CASNSQTGGDEKLFF. The complete variable domain, with remaining parts taken from reference TRBV2 and TRBJ1-4, reads EPEVTQTPSHQVTQMGQEVILRCVPISNHLYFYWYRQILGQKVEFLVSFYNNEISEKSEIFDDQFSVERPDGSNFTLKIRSTKLEDSAMYFCASNSQTGGDEKLFFGSGTQLSVL.

The sample holds a few counts of this clone. This chain connects TRBV7-2 to TRBJ1-1; D uncertain. This CDR3 region has 15 residues. CDR1 SGHTA and CDR2 FQGNSA come from the germline V gene. Trimming left V 0 bases short and J 5 bases short, with 13 bases between. The CDR3 reads CASSLASARRTEAFF. The DNA of the CDR3 is TGTGCCAGCAGCTTAGCGTCAGCGAGGAGGACTGAAGCTTTCTTT. The variable domain in full, completed from reference TRBV7-2 and TRBJ1-1, reads GAGVSQSPSNKVTEKGKDVELRCDPISGHTALYWYRQSLGQGLEFLIYFQGNSAPDKSGLPSDRFSAERTGGSVSTLTIQRTQQEDSAVYLCASSLASARRTEAFFGQGTRLTVV.

This chain joins TRBV7-8 and TRBJ2-3, with 7 bases lining up with TRBD2. Germline V lookup: CDR1 SGHVS, CDR2 FQNEAQ. With 5 bases clipped from V and 6 bases from J, the junction kept 14 bases outside the gene matches. The CDR3 is 16 amino acids. CDR3 in DNA: TGTGCCAGCAGCCCCACATTGCCGGGAGGTTCGGATACGCAGTATTTT. Protein product: CASSPTLPGGSDTQYF.

The chain carries TRBV29-1 and TRBJ2-3; tentative D call: TRBD1 (6 bases). The CDR3 has 16 residues. Germline V gene data show CDR1 as SQVTM and CDR2 as ANQGSEA. CDR3: CSSLLRDKRSTDTQYF. CDR3 coding DNA: TGCAGTTCTCTGCTGAGGGACAAACGAAGCACAGATACGCAGTATTTT.

The CDR3 DNA reads TGTGCCAACGGGGACAGGGATGGGGAGACCCAGTACTTC. It yields the protein CANGDRDGETQYF. J is TRBJ2-5 and V is TRBV2; 9 bases are shared with TRBD1. CDR1 SNHLY and CDR2 FYNNEI come from the germline V gene. This CDR3 has 13 residues. V lost 10 bases, J lost 5 bases, and 8 bases stayed unmatched.

The rearrangement joins TRBV3-1 (or the pseudogene TRBV3-2) to TRBJ2-7; D remains ambiguous. This CDR3 is 12 amino acids long. V was cut by 0 bases and J by 9 bases, with 9 bases left in between. Germline values: CDR1 LGHDT, CDR2 YNNKEL (reference sequence). CDR3 region: CASSQDQAAQYF. CDR3 sequence (DNA): TGTGCCAGCAGCCAAGATCAGGCCGCGCAGTACTTC.

The chain has TRBV6-2 or TRBV6-3 and TRBJ2-6, with D maybe TRBD2 (6 bases). V was clipped by 0 bases and J by 1 base, with 16 bases between them. Per the germline V gene, CDR1 is MNHEY and CDR2 is SVGEGT. The CDR3 is 19 amino acids. CDR3: CASSYSRRGVLSGANVLTF. For the CDR3, the DNA is TGTGCCAGCAGTTACTCGAGACGCGGGGTGCTTTCTGGGGCCAACGTCCTGACTTTC.

The chain carries TRBV5-6 and TRBJ2-3, with 8 nucleotides matching TRBD2. V lost 2 bases to trimming and J lost 9 bases; unmatched junction nucleotides: 11. The V gene's germline CDR1 is SGHDT and CDR2 YYEEEE. The CDR3 contains 15 residues. CDR3 bases: TGTGCCAGCAGCTTAGATCGGGGGGGTCTCGGAACGCAGTATTTT. It translates to CASSLDRGGLGTQYF. The full variable domain, with the rest looked up from reference TRBV5-6 and TRBJ2-3, is DAGVTQSPTHLIKTRGQQVTLRCSPKSGHDTVSWYQQALGQGPQFIFQYYEEEERQRGNFPDRFSGHQFPNYSSELNVNALLLGDSALYLCASSLDRGGLGTQYFGPGTRLTVL.

CDR3 region: CASTRRGTGFNEQFF. In nucleotides, the CDR3 is TGTGCCAGCACCCGGCGAGGGACAGGGTTCAATGAGCAGTTCTTC. This rearrangement joins TRBV5-5 to TRBJ2-1, with 9 bases matching TRBD1. Trimming cost V 6 bases and J 6 bases; bases outside gene matches: 10. This CDR3 spans 15 amino acids. CDR1 is SGHKS and CDR2 is YYEKEE in the germline V gene (reference sequence). Variable domain in full (rest from reference TRBV5-5 and TRBJ2-1): DAGVTQSPTHLIKTRGQQVTLRCSPISGHKSVSWYQQVLGQGPQFIFQYYEKEERGRGNFPDRFSARQFPNYSSELNVNALLLGDSALYLCASTRRGTGFNEQFFGPGTRLTVL.

CDR3 region: CASSIEGRGTEAFF. The CDR3 DNA reads TGTGCCAGTAGTATTGAGGGCAGGGGCACTGAAGCTTTCTTT. The chain joins TRBV19 to TRBJ1-1, with D perhaps TRBD1 (6 bases). Germline CDR1 and CDR2: LNHDA and SQIVND (reference sequence). This CDR3 contains 14 residues. Trimming left V 3 bases short and J 4 bases short, with 12 bases between.

The V gene is TRBV28, the J gene TRBJ1-4; 9 bases fit TRBD1. Germline loops: CDR1 MDHEN, CDR2 SYDVKM. Trimming took 9 bases from V and 8 from J; bases not matched to a gene: 16. The CDR3 has 16 residues. CDR3 sequence (DNA): TGTGCCAGTATAAGCTTAGGGACAGGGACAGGGGAAAAACTGTTTTTT. It is translated as CASISLGTGTGEKLFF.

The chain recombines TRBV20-1 with TRBJ2-7; 11 bases line up with TRBD2. CDR3 length equals 17 residues. J was trimmed by 3 bases and V by 3 bases; bases with no gene match: 13. CDR1 and CDR2 (germline): DFQATT, SNEGSKA (reference sequence). In DNA, the CDR3 is TGCAGTGCTAGTTCGTGGACTCTAGCGGGGGGTATCTACGAGCAGTACTTC. This sequence encodes CSASSWTLAGGIYEQYF.